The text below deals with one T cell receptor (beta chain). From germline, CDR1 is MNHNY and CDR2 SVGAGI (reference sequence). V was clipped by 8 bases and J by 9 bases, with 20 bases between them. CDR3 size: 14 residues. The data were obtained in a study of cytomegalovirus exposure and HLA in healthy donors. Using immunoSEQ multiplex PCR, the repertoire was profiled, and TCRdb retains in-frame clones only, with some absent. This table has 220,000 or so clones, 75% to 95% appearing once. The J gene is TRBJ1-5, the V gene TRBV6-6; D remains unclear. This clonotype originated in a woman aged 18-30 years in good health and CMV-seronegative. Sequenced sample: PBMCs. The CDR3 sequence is CASSDPPPRGPQHF. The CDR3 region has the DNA TGTGCCAGCTCCGACCCACCTCCTCGGGGGCCCCAGCATTTT.